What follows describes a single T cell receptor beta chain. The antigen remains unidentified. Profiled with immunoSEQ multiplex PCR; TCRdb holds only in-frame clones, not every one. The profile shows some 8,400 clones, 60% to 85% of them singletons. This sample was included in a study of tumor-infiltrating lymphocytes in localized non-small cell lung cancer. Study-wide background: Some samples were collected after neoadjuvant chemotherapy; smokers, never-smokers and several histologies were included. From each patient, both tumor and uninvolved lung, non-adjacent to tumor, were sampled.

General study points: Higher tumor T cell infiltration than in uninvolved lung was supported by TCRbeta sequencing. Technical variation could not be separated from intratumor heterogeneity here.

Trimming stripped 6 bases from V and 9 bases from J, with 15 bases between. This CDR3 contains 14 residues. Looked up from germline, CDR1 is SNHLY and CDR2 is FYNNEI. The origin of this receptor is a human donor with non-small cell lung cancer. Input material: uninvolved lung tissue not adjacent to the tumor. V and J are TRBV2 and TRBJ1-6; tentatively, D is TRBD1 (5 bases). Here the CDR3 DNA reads TGTGCCAGCAGAGGGGCAGGGATAGGTTCACCCCTCCACTTT. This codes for CASRGAGIGSPLHF.